This TCR beta chain was retrieved from a study of T cells in Graves' hyperthyroidism and ophthalmopathy. Study at large: The initial diagnosis was the point when peripheral blood was collected, ahead of any treatment.

Amplification of TCR beta CDR3 regions used RNA as the template. First-round RT-PCR with HTBI primers amplified the TCR CDR3 region. TCRdb recomputed calls from the multiplex PCR reads with MiXCR, one row per CDR3 protein. This table has fewer than 650,000 distinct CDR3 sequences, 12% to 15% appearing once. Germline CDR1 and CDR2: MNHEY and SMNVEV (reference sequence). The CDR3 sequence is 14 residues long. The V and J ends lost 0 bases and 5 bases respectively, with 7 bases between them. This clonotype was detected only a few times. Patients having uncontrolled infection, another autoimmune disease, pregnancy or lactation were not included. Diagnoses were made from clinical symptoms, serum measures (thyroxine and TRAb), thyroid ultrasound and orbital computed tomography.

The rearrangement uses TRBV27 and TRBJ2-2; D is undetermined. Sequencing input: blood. This TCR was recovered from a woman between 40 and 55 years old with Graves' hyperthyroidism. Here the CDR3 DNA reads TGTGCCAGCAGTTTATCCCTGGGTACCGGGGAGCTGTTTTTT. It yields the protein CASSLSLGTGELFF.